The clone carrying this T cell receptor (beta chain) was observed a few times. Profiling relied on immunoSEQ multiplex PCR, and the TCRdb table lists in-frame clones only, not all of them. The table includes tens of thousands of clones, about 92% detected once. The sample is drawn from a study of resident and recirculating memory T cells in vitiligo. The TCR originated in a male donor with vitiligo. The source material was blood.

Here the CDR3 DNA reads TGTGCTAGTGGCTCTGGACTAGCGGGGCCCACAGATACGCAGTATTTT. Translating gives CASGSGLAGPTDTQYF. The chain links TRBV12-5 to TRBJ2-3; TRBD2 matches at 12 bases. CDR1 is LGHNT, CDR2 FRNRAP, per germline. The CDR3 runs to 16 residues. The V and J ends lost 6 bases and 2 bases, in that order; junction bases with no gene match: 6.